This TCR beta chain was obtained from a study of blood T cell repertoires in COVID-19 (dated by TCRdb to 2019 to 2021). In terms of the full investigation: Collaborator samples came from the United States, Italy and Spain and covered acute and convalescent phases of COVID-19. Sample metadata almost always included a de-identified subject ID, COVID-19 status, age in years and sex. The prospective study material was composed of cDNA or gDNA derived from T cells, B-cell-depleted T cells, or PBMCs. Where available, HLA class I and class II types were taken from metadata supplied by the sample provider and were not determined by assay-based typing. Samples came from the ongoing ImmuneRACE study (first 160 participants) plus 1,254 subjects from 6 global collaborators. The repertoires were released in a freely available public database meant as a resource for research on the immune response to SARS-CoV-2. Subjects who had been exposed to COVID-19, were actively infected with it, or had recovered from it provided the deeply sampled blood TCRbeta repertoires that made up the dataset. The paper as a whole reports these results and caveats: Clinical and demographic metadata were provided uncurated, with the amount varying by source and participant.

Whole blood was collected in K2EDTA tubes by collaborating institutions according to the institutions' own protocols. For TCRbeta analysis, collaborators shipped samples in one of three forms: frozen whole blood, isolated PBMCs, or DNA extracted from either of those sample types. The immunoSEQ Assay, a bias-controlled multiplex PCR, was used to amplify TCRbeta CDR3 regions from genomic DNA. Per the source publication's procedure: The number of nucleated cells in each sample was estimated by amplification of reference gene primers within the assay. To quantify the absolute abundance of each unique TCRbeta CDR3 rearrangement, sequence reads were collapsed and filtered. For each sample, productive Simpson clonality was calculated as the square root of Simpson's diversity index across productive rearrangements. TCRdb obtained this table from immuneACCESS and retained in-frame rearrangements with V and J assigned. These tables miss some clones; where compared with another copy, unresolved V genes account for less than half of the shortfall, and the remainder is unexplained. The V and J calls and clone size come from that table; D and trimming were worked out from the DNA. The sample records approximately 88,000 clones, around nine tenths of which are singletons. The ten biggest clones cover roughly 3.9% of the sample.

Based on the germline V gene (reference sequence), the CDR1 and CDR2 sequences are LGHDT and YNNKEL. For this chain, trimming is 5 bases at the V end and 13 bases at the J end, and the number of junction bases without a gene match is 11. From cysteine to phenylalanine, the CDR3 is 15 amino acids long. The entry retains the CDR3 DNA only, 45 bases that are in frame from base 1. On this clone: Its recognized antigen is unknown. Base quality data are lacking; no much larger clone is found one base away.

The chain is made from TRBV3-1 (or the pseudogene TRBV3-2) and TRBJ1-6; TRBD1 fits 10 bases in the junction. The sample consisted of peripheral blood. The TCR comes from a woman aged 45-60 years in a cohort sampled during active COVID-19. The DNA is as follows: TGTGCCAGCAGCACAACCGGGACAGGGGTTTTTCCCCTCCACTTT. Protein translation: CASSTTGTGVFPLHF.